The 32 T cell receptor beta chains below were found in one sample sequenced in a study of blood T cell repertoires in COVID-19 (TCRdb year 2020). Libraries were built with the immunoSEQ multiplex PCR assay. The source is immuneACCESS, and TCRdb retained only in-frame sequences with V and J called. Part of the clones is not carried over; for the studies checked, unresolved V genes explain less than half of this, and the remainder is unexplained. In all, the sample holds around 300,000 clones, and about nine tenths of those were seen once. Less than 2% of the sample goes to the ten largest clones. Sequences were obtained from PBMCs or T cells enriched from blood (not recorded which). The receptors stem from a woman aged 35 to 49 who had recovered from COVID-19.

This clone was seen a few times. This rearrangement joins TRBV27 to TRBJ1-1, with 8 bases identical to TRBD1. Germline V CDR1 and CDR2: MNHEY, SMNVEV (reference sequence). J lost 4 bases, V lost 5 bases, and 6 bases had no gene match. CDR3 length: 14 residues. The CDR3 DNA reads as TGTGCCAGCAGTCCCAGGACAGGGATCACTGAAGCTTTCTTT. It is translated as CASSPRTGITEAFF.

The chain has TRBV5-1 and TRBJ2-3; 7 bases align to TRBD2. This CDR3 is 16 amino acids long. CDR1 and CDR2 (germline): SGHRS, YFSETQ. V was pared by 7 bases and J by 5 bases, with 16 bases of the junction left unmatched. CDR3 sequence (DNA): TGCGCCAGCCGGCGTGGCGGGAGTGGTTCAGTAGATACGCAGTATTTT. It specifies CASRRGGSGSVDTQYF.

As DNA, the CDR3 is TGTGCCAGCAGTTACGCCCGGGTTCGAGATACGCAGTATTTT. Protein product: CASSYARVRDTQYF. V gene TRBV6-2 or TRBV6-3 combines with J gene TRBJ2-3; D unresolved. This CDR3 spans 14 amino acids. Germline CDR1 is MNHEY and CDR2 is SVGEGT. Trimming cost V 2 bases and J 5 bases, with 11 bases left between them.

Here the CDR3 reads CASGPGSYNEQFF. The CDR3 region has the DNA TGTGCCAGCGGTCCGGGGTCCTACAATGAGCAGTTCTTC. This chain connects TRBV5-6 to TRBJ2-1; TRBD2 might be the D (5 bases). V lost 7 bases and J lost 1, with 9 bases in between. CDR1 is SGHDT and CDR2 is YYEEEE in the germline V gene. CDR3 length: 13 amino acids.

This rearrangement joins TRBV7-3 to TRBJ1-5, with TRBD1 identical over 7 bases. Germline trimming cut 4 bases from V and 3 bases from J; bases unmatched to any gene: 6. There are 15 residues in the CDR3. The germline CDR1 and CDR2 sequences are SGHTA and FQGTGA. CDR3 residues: CASSSPGQYNQPQHF. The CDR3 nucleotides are TGTGCCAGCAGCTCCCCGGGACAGTACAATCAGCCCCAGCATTTT.

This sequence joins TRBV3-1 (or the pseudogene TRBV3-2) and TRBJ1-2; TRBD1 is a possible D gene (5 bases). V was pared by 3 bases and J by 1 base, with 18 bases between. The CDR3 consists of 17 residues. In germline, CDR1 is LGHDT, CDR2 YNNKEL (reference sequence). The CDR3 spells CASSQVWAGRFNYGYTF. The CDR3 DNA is TGTGCCAGCAGCCAGGTGTGGGCAGGGAGGTTTAACTATGGCTACACCTTC.

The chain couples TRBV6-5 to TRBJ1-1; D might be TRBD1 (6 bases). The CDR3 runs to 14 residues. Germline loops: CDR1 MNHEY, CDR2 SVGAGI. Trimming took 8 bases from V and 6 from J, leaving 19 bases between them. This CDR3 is CASSPLRGIAEAFF. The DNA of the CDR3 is TGTGCCAGCTCTCCCCTCAGGGGTATCGCTGAAGCTTTCTTT.

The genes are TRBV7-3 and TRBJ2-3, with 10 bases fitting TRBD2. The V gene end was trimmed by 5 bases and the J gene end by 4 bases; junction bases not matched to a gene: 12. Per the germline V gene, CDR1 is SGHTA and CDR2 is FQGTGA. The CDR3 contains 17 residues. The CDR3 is CASSLRPSGRVSDTQYF. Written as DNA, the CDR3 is TGTGCCAGCAGCCTCAGACCCAGCGGGAGGGTTTCAGATACGCAGTATTTT.

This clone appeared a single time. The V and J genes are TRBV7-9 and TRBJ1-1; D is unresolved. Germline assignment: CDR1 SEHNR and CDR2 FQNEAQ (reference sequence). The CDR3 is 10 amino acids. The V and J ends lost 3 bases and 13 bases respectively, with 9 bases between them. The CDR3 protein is CASSLTILFF. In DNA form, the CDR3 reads TGTGCCAGCAGCTTGACAATCCTTTTCTTT.

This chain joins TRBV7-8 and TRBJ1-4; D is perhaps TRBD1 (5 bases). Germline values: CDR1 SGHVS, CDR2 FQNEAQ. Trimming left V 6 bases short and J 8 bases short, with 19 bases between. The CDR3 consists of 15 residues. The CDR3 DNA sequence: TGTGCCAGCAGACCGCGGGGGTTACGGGACGAAAAACTGTTTTTT. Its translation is CASRPRGLRDEKLFF.

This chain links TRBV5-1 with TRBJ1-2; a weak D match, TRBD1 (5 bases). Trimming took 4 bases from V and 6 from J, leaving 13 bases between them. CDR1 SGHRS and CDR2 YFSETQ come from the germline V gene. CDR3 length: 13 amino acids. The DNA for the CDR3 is TGCGCCAGCAGCCTCGGACAACGAGATGGCTACACCTTC. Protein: CASSLGQRDGYTF.

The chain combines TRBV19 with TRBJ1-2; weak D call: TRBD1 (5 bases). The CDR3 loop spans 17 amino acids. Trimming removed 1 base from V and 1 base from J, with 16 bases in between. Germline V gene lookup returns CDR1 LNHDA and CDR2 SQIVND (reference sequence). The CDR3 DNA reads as TGTGCCAGTAGTATAGTAAACAGGTATATGGATAACTATGGCTACACCTTC. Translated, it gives CASSIVNRYMDNYGYTF.

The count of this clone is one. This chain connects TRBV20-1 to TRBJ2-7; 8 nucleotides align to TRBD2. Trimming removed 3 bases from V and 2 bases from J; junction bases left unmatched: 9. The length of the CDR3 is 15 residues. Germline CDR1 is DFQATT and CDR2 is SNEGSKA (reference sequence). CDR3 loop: CSASSPQRGPYEQYF. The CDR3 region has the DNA TGCAGTGCTAGTTCCCCCCAGCGGGGGCCCTACGAGCAGTACTTC.

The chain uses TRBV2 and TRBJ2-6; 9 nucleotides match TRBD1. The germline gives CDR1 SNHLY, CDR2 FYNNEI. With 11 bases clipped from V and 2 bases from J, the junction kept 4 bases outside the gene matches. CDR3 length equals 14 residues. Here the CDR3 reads CAGGQGTGANVLTF. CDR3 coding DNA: TGTGCCGGAGGACAGGGGACTGGGGCCAACGTCCTGACTTTC.

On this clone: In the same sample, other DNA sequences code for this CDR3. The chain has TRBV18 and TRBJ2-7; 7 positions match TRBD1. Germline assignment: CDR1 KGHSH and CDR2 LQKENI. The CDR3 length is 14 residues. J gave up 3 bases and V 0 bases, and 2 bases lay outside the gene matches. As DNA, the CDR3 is TGTGCCAGCTCACCACCGGGACAGAACTACGAGCAGTACTTC. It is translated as CASSPPGQNYEQYF. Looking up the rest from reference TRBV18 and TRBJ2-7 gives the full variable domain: NAGVMQNPRHLVRRRGQEARLRCSPMKGHSHVYWYRQLPEEGLKFMVYLQKENIIDESGMPKERFSAEFPKEGPSILRIQQVVRGDSAAYFCASSPPGQNYEQYFGPGTRLTVT.

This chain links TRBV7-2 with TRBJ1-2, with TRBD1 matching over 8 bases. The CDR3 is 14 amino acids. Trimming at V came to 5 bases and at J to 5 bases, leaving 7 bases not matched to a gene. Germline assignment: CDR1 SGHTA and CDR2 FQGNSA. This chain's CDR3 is CASSPTGGSYGYTF. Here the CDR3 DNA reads TGTGCCAGCAGCCCCACAGGGGGGTCATATGGCTACACCTTC.

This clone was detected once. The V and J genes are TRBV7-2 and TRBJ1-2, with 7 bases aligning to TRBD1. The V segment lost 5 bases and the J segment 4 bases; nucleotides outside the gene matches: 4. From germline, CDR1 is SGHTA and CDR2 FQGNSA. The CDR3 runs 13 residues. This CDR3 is CASSPDRAYGYTF. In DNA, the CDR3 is TGTGCCAGCAGCCCCGACAGGGCCTATGGCTACACCTTC.

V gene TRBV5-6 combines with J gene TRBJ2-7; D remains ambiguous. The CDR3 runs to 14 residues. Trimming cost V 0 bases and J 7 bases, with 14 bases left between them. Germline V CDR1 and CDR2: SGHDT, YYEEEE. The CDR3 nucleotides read TGTGCCAGCAGCTTGGGAGGCGGAACGAGGGAGCAGTACTTC. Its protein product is CASSLGGGTREQYF. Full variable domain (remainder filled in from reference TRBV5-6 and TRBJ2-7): DAGVTQSPTHLIKTRGQQVTLRCSPKSGHDTVSWYQQALGQGPQFIFQYYEEEERQRGNFPDRFSGHQFPNYSSELNVNALLLGDSALYLCASSLGGGTREQYFGPGTRLTVT.

The DNA of the CDR3 is TGTGCCAGTAGTTCCCCGGGACAGGGGATTTTAAGTGGTCGGCATTTT. Translating it yields CASSSPGQGILSGRHF. The chain uses TRBV19 and TRBJ1-5; 10 bases map to TRBD1. In germline, CDR1 is LNHDA, CDR2 SQIVND (reference sequence). The CDR3 has 16 amino acids. The J segment lost 15 bases and the V segment lost 5 bases, leaving 19 bases of the junction unmatched.

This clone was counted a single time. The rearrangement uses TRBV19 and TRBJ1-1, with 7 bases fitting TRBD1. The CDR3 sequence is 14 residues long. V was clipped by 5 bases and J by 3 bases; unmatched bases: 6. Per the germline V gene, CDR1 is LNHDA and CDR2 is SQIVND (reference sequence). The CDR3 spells CASSPGQIYTEAFF. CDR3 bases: TGTGCCAGTAGTCCGGGACAGATCTACACTGAAGCTTTCTTT. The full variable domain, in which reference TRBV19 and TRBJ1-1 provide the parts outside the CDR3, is DGGITQSPKYLFRKEGQNVTLSCEQNLNHDAMYWYRQDPGQGLRLIYYSQIVNDFQKGDIAEGYSVSREKKESFPLTVTSAQKNPTAFYLCASSPGQIYTEAFFGQGTRLTVV.

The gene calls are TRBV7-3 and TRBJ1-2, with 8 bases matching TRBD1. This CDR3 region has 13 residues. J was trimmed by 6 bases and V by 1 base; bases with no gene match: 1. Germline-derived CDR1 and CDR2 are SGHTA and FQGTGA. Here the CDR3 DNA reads TGTGCCAGCAGCTTAAGACAGGGGAATGGCTACACCTTC. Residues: CASSLRQGNGYTF.

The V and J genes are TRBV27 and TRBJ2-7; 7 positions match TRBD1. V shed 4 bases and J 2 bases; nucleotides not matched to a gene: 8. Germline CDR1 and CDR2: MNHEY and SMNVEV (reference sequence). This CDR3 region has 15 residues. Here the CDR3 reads CASSSSGTATYEQYF. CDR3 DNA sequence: TGTGCCAGCAGTTCGTCCGGGACAGCAACCTACGAGCAGTACTTC.

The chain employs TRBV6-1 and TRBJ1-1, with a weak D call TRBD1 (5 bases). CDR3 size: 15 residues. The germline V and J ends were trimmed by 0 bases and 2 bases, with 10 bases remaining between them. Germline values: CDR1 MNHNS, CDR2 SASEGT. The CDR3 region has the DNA TGTGCCAGCAGTGAAGCGCTGGGGGGAAACACTGAAGCTTTCTTT. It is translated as CASSEALGGNTEAFF.

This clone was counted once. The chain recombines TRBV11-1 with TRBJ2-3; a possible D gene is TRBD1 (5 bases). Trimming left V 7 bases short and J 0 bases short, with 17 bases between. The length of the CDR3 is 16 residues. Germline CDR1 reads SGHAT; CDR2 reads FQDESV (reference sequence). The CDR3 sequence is CASKRGGSRSTDTQYF. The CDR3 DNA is TGTGCCAGCAAAAGGGGTGGTTCCCGGAGCACAGATACGCAGTATTTT.

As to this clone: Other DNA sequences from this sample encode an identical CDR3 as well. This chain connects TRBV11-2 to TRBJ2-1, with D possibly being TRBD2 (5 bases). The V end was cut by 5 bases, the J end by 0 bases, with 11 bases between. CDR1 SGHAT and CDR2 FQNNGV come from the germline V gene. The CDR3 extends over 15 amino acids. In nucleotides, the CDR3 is TGTGCCAGCAGCCTGAGCGGCAGCTCCTACAATGAGCAGTTCTTC. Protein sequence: CASSLSGSSYNEQFF.

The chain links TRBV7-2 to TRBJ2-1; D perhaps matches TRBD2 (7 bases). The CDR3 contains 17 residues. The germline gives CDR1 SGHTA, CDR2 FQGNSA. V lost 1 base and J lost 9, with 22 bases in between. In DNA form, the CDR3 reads TGTGCCAGCAGCTTAGTTTGGGCGGGGGCAGAGACCGGTGAGCAGTTCTTC. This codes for CASSLVWAGAETGEQFF.

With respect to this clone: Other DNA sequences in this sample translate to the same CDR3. The CDR3 sequence: CASSPGQNYEQYF. The DNA for the CDR3 is TGTGCCAGCTCACCGGGACAGAACTACGAGCAGTACTTC. J is TRBJ2-7 and V is TRBV18, with TRBD1 matching over 7 bases. This CDR3 has 13 residues. CDR1 is KGHSH, CDR2 LQKENI, per germline. Trimming at V came to 3 bases and at J to 3 bases, leaving 2 bases not matched to a gene.

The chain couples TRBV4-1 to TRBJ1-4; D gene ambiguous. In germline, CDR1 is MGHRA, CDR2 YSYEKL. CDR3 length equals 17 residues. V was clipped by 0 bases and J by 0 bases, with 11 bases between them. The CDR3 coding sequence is TGCGCCAGCAGCCAAGAGAGGCGCGGAGCAACTAATGAAAAACTGTTTTTT. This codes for CASSQERRGATNEKLFF.

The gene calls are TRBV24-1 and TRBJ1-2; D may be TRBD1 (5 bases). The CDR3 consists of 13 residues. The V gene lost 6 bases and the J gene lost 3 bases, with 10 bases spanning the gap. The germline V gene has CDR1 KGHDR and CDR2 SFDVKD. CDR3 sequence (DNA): TGTGCCACCAGTAGGGGAGGGGACTATGGCTACACCTTC. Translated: CATSRGGDYGYTF.

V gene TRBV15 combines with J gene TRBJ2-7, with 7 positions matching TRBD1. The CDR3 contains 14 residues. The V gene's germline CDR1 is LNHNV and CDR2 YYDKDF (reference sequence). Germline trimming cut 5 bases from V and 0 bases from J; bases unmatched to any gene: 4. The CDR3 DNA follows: TGTGCCACCAGCCCAAGGGACAGCTCCTACGAGCAGTACTTC. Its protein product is CATSPRDSSYEQYF.

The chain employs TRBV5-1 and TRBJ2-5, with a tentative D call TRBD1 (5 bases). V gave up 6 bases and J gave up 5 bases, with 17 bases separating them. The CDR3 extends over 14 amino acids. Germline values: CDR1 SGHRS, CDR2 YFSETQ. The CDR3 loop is CASTRQGVKETQYF. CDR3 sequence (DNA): TGCGCCAGCACCAGGCAGGGTGTTAAGGAGACCCAGTACTTC.

CDR3 DNA sequence: TGTGCCAGCAGCCGTACCGGGACAGGAGAAACTGAAGCTTTCTTT. It yields the protein CASSRTGTGETEAFF. The chain links TRBV7-3 to TRBJ1-1; the match to TRBD1 covers 8 bases. J was trimmed by 5 bases and V by 5 bases; bases with no gene match: 10. CDR1 and CDR2 from the germline V gene are SGHTA and FQGTGA. The CDR3 runs to 15 residues.